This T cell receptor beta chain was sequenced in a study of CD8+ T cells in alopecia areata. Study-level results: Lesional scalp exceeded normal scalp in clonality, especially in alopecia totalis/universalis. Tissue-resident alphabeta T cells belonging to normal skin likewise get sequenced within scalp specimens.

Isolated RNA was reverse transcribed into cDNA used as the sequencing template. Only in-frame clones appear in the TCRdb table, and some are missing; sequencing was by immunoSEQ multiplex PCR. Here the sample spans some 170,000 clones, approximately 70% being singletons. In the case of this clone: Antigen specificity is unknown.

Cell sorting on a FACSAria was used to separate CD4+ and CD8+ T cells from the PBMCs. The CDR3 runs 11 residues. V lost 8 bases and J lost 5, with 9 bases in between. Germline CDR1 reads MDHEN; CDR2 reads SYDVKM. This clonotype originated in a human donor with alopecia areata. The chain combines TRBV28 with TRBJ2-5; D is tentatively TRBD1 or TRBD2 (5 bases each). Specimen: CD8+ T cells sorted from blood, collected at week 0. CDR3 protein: CASLEGETQYF. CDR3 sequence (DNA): TGTGCCAGCCTTGAGGGGGAGACCCAGTACTTC.